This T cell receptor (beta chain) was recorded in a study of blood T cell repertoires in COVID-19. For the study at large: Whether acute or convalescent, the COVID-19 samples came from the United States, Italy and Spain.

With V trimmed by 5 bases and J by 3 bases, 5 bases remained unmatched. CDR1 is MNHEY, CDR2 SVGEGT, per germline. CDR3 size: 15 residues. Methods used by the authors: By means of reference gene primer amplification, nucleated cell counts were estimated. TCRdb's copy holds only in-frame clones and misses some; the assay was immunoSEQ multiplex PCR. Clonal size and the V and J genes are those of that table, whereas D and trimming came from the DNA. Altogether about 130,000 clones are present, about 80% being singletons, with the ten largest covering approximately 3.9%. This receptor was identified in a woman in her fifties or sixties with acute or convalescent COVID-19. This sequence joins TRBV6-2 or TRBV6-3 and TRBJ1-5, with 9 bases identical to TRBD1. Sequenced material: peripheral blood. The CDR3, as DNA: TGTGCCAGCAGTGGACAGGGGATCGACAATCAGCCCCAGCATTTT. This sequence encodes CASSGQGIDNQPQHF.